The 29 T cell receptor beta chains in this list originate from one sample, sequenced in a study of blood T cells in healthy people across ages. The second PCR ran about 6 to 11 cycles with a sample-barcoded 5' primer and J-beta primers. TCRdb itself ran the 5' RACE reads through MiXCR, one entry per CDR3 protein. Seen here are fewer than 650,000 distinct CDR3 sequences, roughly a quarter observed once, and the top ten hold about 3.9%. This sample was shared with a second study, whose subject was T cells of mothers and their children.

The specimen was blood. Every receptor here comes from a boy aged 2 to 10 in good health.

This clonotype appeared a few times. The CDR3 region has the DNA TGTGCCACCAGCGCGGTCTTCCAAGAGACCCAGTACTTC. Protein product: CATSAVFQETQYF. The chain combines TRBV15 with TRBJ2-5, with D hard to call. The CDR3 sequence is 13 residues long. V shed 5 bases and J shed 1 base, with 8 bases lying between them. CDR1 is LNHNV, CDR2 YYDKDF, per germline (reference sequence). The whole variable domain, filled in from reference TRBV15 and TRBJ2-5, reads DAMVIQNPRYQVTQFGKPVTLSCSQTLNHNVMYWYQQKSSQAPKLLFHYYDKDFNNEADTPDNFQSRRPNTSFCFLDIRSPGLGDTAMYLCATSAVFQETQYFGPGTRLLVL.

This clonotype was observed a handful of times. CDR3 region: CSVEDPADTQYF. CDR3 in DNA: TGCAGCGTTGAGGATCCAGCAGATACGCAGTATTTT. This chain joins TRBV29-1 and TRBJ2-3; no clear D gene. CDR1 is SQVTM and CDR2 is ANQGSEA in the germline V gene. Trimming took off 3 bases at V and 4 bases at J, with 8 bases between the two ends. This CDR3 region has 12 residues.

The rearrangement links TRBV27 to TRBJ2-4; 8 nucleotides agree with TRBD1. In germline, CDR1 is MNHEY, CDR2 SMNVEV (reference sequence). V shed 5 bases and J 7 bases; nucleotides not matched to a gene: 7. The CDR3 spans 14 residues. The CDR3 DNA sequence: TGTGCCAGCAGTACCAGGGGGCTCGGGAACATTCAGTACTTC. It translates to CASSTRGLGNIQYF.

The chain joins TRBV5-1 to TRBJ2-1; D gene uncertain. V shed 1 base and J shed 9 bases, with 8 bases lying between them. Germline lookup yields CDR1 SGHRS and CDR2 YFSETQ. The CDR3 is 12 residues long. In nucleotides, the CDR3 is TGCGCCAGCAGCTTGACGGGCGGTGAGCAGTTCTTC. Translated, it gives CASSLTGGEQFF. The full variable domain, with the rest looked up from reference TRBV5-1 and TRBJ2-1, is KAGVTQTPRYLIKTRGQQVTLSCSPISGHRSVSWYQQTPGQGLQFLFEYFSETQRNKGNFPGRFSGRQFSNSRSEMNVSTLELGDSALYLCASSLTGGEQFFGPGTRLTVL.

As regards this clonotype: An end of the junction does not agree with germline; a read error may underlie this. The chain is built from TRBV12-3 or TRBV12-4 and TRBJ2-7; D is unresolved. The length of the CDR3 is 13 residues. The CDR3 is CASSPLWSLGQHF. The CDR3 DNA reads as TGTGCCAGCAGTCCCCTATGGAGCTTAGGGCAGCACTTC.

As for this clonotype: The junction departs from germline at one end; a sequencing error may be responsible. V gene TRBV7-9 combines with J gene TRBJ1-2, with 8 nucleotides matching TRBD1. The CDR3 covers 14 residues. Germline values: CDR1 SEHNR, CDR2 FQNEAQ (reference sequence). CDR3 coding DNA: TGTGCCATCAGCTTAGACAGGGGACAAGACGGCTACGCCTTC. It yields the protein CAISLDRGQDGYAF.

The rearrangement links TRBV24-1 to TRBJ2-1; 13 nucleotides agree with TRBD2. Germline-derived CDR1 and CDR2 are KGHDR and SFDVKD. With 6 bases clipped from V and 9 bases from J, the junction kept 7 bases outside the gene matches. The CDR3 has 15 amino acids. CDR3 residues: CATSPTSGGPSEQFF. CDR3 nucleotide sequence: TGTGCCACCAGTCCGACTAGCGGGGGGCCCAGTGAGCAGTTCTTC.

This clonotype was seen more than once but under ten times. This chain links TRBV29-1 with TRBJ2-7; D gene ambiguous. CDR1 and CDR2 from the germline V gene are SQVTM and ANQGSEA. The CDR3 runs 13 residues. The V and J ends lost 2 bases and 3 bases respectively, with 11 bases between them. CDR3 loop: CSVEYVSSYEQYF. In DNA form, the CDR3 reads TGCAGCGTTGAATATGTGTCTAGCTACGAGCAGTACTTC.

The chain recombines TRBV27 with TRBJ2-6, with a weak D call TRBD1 (5 bases). V gave up 3 bases and J gave up 2 bases, with 14 bases separating them. CDR1 is MNHEY and CDR2 is SMNVEV in the germline V gene (reference sequence). The length of the CDR3 is 17 residues. This CDR3 is CASSLRSGSPGANVLTF. The CDR3, as DNA: TGTGCCAGCAGTTTGAGGTCAGGGTCTCCTGGGGCCAACGTCCTGACTTTC.

V usage is TRBV29-1 and J usage is TRBJ2-5; 10 bases fit TRBD1. The CDR3 has 14 residues. The J segment lost 4 bases and the V segment lost 7 bases, leaving 9 bases of the junction unmatched. Germline assignment: CDR1 SQVTM and CDR2 ANQGSEA. This CDR3 is CSAARGTGAETQYF. The CDR3 DNA sequence: TGCAGCGCGGCACGCGGGACAGGGGCAGAGACCCAGTACTTC.

V is TRBV29-1 and J is TRBJ1-2; 8 bases fit TRBD1. The CDR3 is 13 amino acids. The V and J ends lost 6 bases and 4 bases, in that order; junction bases with no gene match: 7. Germline CDR1 reads SQVTM; CDR2 reads ANQGSEA. CDR3 protein: CSVKTGDIYGYTF. DNA for the CDR3: TGCAGCGTCAAGACAGGGGATATCTATGGCTACACCTTC.

This clonotype came up a few times. The V gene is TRBV3-1, the J gene TRBJ1-2, with D possibly matching TRBD1 (5 bases). The germline V and J ends were trimmed by 4 bases and 0 bases, with 18 bases remaining between them. Germline V gene lookup returns CDR1 LGHDT and CDR2 YNNKEL (reference sequence). CDR3 length equals 17 residues. CDR3 nucleotides: TGTGCCAGCAGCCCAAGCAAGGGGTCCTTAGCTAACTATGGCTACACCTTC. Its translation: CASSPSKGSLANYGYTF.

V gene TRBV4-1 combines with J gene TRBJ2-5; 9 bases are shared with TRBD2. The germline gives CDR1 MGHRA, CDR2 YSYEKL. V lost 0 bases and J lost 1; bases outside the gene matches: 9. The CDR3 has 18 residues. Written as DNA, the CDR3 is TGCGCCAGCAGCCAAGACTTGAGGCCTAGCGGGGTCCAAGAGACCCAGTACTTC. Translating gives CASSQDLRPSGVQETQYF.

The chain is built from TRBV5-1 and TRBJ1-1, with 11 bases lining up with TRBD1. This CDR3 has 16 amino acids. Looked up from germline, CDR1 is SGHRS and CDR2 is YFSETQ. V gave up 4 bases and J gave up 3 bases; unmatched junction bases: 8. CDR3 residues: CASSARTGGADTEAFF. Written as DNA, the CDR3 is TGCGCCAGCAGCGCAAGGACAGGGGGCGCCGACACTGAAGCTTTCTTT. Together with reference TRBV5-1 and TRBJ1-1, the CDR3 gives the full variable domain: KAGVTQTPRYLIKTRGQQVTLSCSPISGHRSVSWYQQTPGQGLQFLFEYFSETQRNKGNFPGRFSGRQFSNSRSEMNVSTLELGDSALYLCASSARTGGADTEAFFGQGTRLTVV.

CDR3 protein: CASSVGSDSYNEQFF. The CDR3 DNA sequence: TGTGCCAGCAGCGTAGGTAGCGACTCCTACAATGAGCAGTTCTTC. This chain links TRBV9 with TRBJ2-1, with a tentative D call TRBD2 (5 bases). The CDR3 is 15 amino acids. Trimming removed 0 bases from V and 0 bases from J, with 7 bases in between. Germline CDR1 reads SGDLS; CDR2 reads YYNGEE.

A few counts support this clonotype. This chain connects TRBV4-2 to TRBJ2-5, with D tentatively TRBD2 (5 bases). CDR3 length equals 17 residues. In germline, CDR1 is LGHNA, CDR2 YNFKEQ. V gave up 2 bases and J gave up 2 bases, with 18 bases separating them. CDR3 residues: CASSQRFGGLDQETQYF. The CDR3 DNA reads as TGTGCCAGCAGCCAACGGTTTGGAGGCCTAGATCAAGAGACCCAGTACTTC.

V usage is TRBV28 and J usage is TRBJ1-2; possible D gene TRBD1, 5 bases. The CDR3 totals 16 residues. Per germline, CDR1 MDHEN and CDR2 SYDVKM. V shed 1 base and J shed 7 bases, with 19 bases lying between them. The CDR3 bases are TGTGCCAGCAGTTTATTCGCCGGGTTTTCTAGGGGTGGCTACACCTTC. It translates to CASSLFAGFSRGGYTF.

This clonotype was detected many times. The chain uses TRBV11-2 and TRBJ2-5; 11 bases align to TRBD2. The junction had 10 bases not matched to a gene; V was cut back by 5 bases and J by 5 bases. CDR3 length: 16 amino acids. Germline assignment: CDR1 SGHAT and CDR2 FQNNGV. DNA of the CDR3: TGTGCCAGCAGCATACCCTCGACTAGCGGGACGGAGACCCAGTACTTC. Amino acids: CASSIPSTSGTETQYF.

The rearrangement joins TRBV7-6 to TRBJ1-1; D is undetermined. The length of the CDR3 is 17 residues. Germline-derived CDR1 and CDR2 are SGHVS and FNYEAQ. Trimming took off 5 bases at V and 1 base at J, with 20 bases between the two ends. CDR3: CASSPLGQAAGNTEAFF. The CDR3 nucleotides read TGTGCCAGCAGCCCCCTTGGGCAGGCAGCGGGGAACACTGAAGCTTTCTTT.

This chain uses TRBV4-1 with TRBJ1-4; D ambiguous. V dropped 1 base and J dropped 7 bases, with 7 bases sitting between them. CDR1 and CDR2 from the germline V gene are MGHRA and YSYEKL. This CDR3 comprises 13 residues. The CDR3, as DNA: TGCGCCAGCAGCCAAGGAACGGTTGAAAAACTGTTTTTT. This sequence encodes CASSQGTVEKLFF.

The chain joins TRBV4-1 to TRBJ2-7; unclear D gene. Germline values: CDR1 MGHRA, CDR2 YSYEKL. This CDR3 contains 15 residues. Trimming left V 0 bases short and J 4 bases short, with 13 bases between. CDR3 DNA: TGCGCCAGCAGCCAAGAACCCTTGGTGGGGTACGAGCAGTACTTC. It encodes CASSQEPLVGYEQYF.

The chain links TRBV20-1 to TRBJ2-3, with 14 bases lining up with TRBD2. Germline CDR1 is DFQATT and CDR2 is SNEGSKA (reference sequence). After removal of 0 bases from V and 5 bases from J, the junction contained 10 bases not matched to a gene. This CDR3 has 18 residues. CDR3 bases: TGCAGTGCTAGAGACCTTAGCGGGACTAGCGGGAGCTTAGATACGCAGTATTTT. Protein product: CSARDLSGTSGSLDTQYF.

CDR3 DNA: TGTGCCAGCACCCGAGGGGACGGTCCTTGGGGCTACACCTTC. Translation gives CASTRGDGPWGYTF. The chain carries TRBV6-2 or TRBV6-3 and TRBJ1-2; tentatively, D is TRBD1 (5 bases). CDR1 MNHEY and CDR2 SVGEGT come from the germline V gene. V was pared by 7 bases and J by 8 bases, with 20 bases between. The CDR3 consists of 14 residues.

This clonotype has just a few counts. For the CDR3, the DNA is TGTGCCAGCAGCCCGAGCAGCCTGAACACTGAAGCTTTCTTT. Its translation: CASSPSSLNTEAFF. J is TRBJ1-1 and V is TRBV7-3; D remains ambiguous. Germline CDR1 SGHTA, CDR2 FQGTGA. This CDR3 spans 14 amino acids. V lost 5 bases to trimming and J lost 0 bases, with 10 bases between them.

This clonotype has only a few counts. This chain joins TRBV12-3 or TRBV12-4 and TRBJ1-3; D may be TRBD1 (6 bases). V was cut by 6 bases and J by 0 bases, with 12 bases left in between. This CDR3 spans 15 amino acids. The CDR3 is CASSSNRVSGNTIYF. CDR3 coding DNA: TGTGCCAGCAGCTCTAACAGGGTCTCTGGAAACACCATATATTTT.

This clonotype came up a few times. The chain carries TRBV28 and TRBJ2-7, with D possibly TRBD1 on 6 matching bases. This CDR3 is built from 18 residues. Deletions cut 4 bases from V and 0 bases from J, with 22 bases between. Germline CDR1 reads MDHEN; CDR2 reads SYDVKM. CDR3 sequence (DNA): TGTGCCAGCAGTTCAGTACTTAAACAGGGTTCCCGCTCCTACGAGCAGTACTTC. Protein product: CASSSVLKQGSRSYEQYF.

In its sample, this clonotype was seen many times. V gene TRBV20-1 combines with J gene TRBJ2-2; D unclear. The germline V gene has CDR1 DFQATT and CDR2 SNEGSKA (reference sequence). The CDR3 is 15 amino acids. The ends were cut back, 0 bases at V and 3 bases at J, with 11 bases in the middle. The chain's CDR3 is CSARDEGWDTGELFF. The CDR3 bases are TGCAGTGCTAGAGATGAAGGGTGGGACACCGGGGAGCTGTTTTTT.

This clonotype appeared a few times. This chain links TRBV5-6 with TRBJ2-5; D is uncertain. CDR3 size: 13 residues. The germline V gene encodes CDR1 SGHDT and CDR2 YYEEEE. The V gene lost 0 bases and the J gene lost 7 bases, with 10 bases spanning the gap. DNA for the CDR3: TGTGCCAGCAGCTTGGTTAGTGTCGGGACCCAGTACTTC. Translation gives CASSLVSVGTQYF.

This clonotype was seen repeatedly, ten times or more. The genes are TRBV12-3 or TRBV12-4 and TRBJ1-2; TRBD1 agrees at 7 bases. This CDR3 is built from 13 residues. With 4 bases clipped from V and 4 bases from J, the junction kept 3 bases outside the gene matches. CDR3 nucleotides: TGTGCCAGCAGTTCGGGACAGATCTATGGCTACACCTTC. Encoded protein: CASSSGQIYGYTF.